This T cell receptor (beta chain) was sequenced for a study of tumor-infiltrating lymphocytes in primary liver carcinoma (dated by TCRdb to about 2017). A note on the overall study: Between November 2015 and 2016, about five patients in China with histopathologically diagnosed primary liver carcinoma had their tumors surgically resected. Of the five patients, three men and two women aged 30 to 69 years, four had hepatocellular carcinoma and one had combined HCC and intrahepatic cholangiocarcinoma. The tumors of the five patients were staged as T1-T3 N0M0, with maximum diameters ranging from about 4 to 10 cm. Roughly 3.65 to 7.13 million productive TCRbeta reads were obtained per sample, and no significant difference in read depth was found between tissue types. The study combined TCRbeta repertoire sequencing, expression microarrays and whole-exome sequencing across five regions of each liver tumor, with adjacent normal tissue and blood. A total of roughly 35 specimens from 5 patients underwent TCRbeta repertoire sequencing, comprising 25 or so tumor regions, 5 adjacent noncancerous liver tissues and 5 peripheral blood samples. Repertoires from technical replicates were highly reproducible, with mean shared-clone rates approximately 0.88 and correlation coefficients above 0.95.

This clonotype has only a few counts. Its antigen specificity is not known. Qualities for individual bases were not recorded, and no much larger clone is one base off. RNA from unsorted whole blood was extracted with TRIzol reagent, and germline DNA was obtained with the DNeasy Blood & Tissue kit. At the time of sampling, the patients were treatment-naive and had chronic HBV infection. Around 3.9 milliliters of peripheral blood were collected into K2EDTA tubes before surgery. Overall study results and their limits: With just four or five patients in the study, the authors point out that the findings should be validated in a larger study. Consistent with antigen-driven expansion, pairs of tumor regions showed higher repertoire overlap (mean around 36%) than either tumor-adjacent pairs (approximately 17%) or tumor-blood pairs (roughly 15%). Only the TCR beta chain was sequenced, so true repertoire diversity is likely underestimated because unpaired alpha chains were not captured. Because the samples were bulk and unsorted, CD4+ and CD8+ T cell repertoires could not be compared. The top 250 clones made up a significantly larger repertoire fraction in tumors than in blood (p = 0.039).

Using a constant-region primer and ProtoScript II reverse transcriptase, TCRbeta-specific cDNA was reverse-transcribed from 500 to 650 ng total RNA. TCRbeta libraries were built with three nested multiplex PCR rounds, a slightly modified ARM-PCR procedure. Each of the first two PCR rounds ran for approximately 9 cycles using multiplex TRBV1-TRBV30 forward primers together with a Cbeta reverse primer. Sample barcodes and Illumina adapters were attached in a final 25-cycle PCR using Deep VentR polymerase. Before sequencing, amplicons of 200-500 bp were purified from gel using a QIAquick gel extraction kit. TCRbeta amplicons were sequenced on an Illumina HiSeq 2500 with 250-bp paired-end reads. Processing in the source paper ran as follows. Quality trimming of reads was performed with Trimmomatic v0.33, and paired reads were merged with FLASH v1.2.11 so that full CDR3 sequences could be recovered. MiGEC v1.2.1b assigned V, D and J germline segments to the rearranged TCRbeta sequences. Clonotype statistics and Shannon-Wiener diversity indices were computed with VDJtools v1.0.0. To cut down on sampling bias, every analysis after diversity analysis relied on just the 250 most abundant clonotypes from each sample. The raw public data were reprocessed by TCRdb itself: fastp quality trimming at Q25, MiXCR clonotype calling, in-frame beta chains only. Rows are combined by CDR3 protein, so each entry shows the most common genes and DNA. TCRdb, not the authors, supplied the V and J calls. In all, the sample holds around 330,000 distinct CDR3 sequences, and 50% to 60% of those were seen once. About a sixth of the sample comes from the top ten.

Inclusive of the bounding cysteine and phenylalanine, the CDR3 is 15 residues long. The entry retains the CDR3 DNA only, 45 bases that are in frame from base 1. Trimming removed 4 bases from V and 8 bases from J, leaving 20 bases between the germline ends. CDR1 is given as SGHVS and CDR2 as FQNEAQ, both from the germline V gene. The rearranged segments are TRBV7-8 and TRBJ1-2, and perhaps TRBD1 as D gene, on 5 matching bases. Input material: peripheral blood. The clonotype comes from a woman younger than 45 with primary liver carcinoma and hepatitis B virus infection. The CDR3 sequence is CASSSVLGLWGGYTF. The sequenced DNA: TGTGCCAGCAGCTCGGTCTTAGGGCTCTGGGGCGGCTACACCTTC. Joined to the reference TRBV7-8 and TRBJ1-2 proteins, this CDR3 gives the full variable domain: GAGVSQSPRYKVAKRGQDVALRCDPISGHVSLFWYQQALGQGPEFLTYFQNEAQLDKSGLPSDRFFAERPEGSVSTLKIQRTQQEDSAVYLCASSSVLGLWGGYTFGSGTRLTVV.